This entry lists 24 T cell receptor beta chains sequenced from one sample in a study of blood T cell repertoires in COVID-19. Only in-frame clones appear in the TCRdb table, and some are missing; sequencing was by immunoSEQ multiplex PCR. The sample has about 54,000 clones; 91% are singletons. Sequenced material: peripheral blood. These receptors were collected from a woman aged 60 to 75 with active or convalescent COVID-19.

The chain combines TRBV9 with TRBJ2-2; a weak D match, TRBD1 (7 bases). Germline V gene sequence: CDR1 SGDLS, CDR2 YYNGEE. CDR3 size: 14 residues. Trimming left V 4 bases short and J 7 bases short, with 14 bases between. Here the CDR3 DNA reads TGTGCCAGCAGCCCCAGGGGGGAAATCGGGGAGCTGTTTTTT. This gives the protein CASSPRGEIGELFF.

CDR3 in amino acids: CASIRDRATEAFF. CDR3 DNA: TGTGCCAGCATCCGGGACAGGGCCACTGAAGCTTTCTTT. The chain couples TRBV6-5 to TRBJ1-1, with TRBD1 identical over 9 bases. Germline CDR1 reads MNHEY; CDR2 reads SVGAGI. The CDR3 sequence is 13 residues long. Trimming took 7 bases from V and 4 from J; bases not matched to a gene: 4.

The chain carries TRBV7-3 and TRBJ2-1; 15 bases line up with TRBD2. V lost 5 bases, J lost 7 bases, and 6 bases stayed unmatched. CDR1 is SGHTA, CDR2 FQGTGA, per germline. The CDR3 sequence is 16 residues long. DNA of the CDR3: TGTGCCAGCAGCGACACCGGGACTAGCGGGAGGAATGAGCAGTTCTTC. Its protein product is CASSDTGTSGRNEQFF.

The V gene is TRBV18, the J gene TRBJ1-1; D ambiguous. Germline V CDR1 and CDR2: KGHSH, LQKENI. The CDR3 is 14 amino acids. V lost 2 bases to trimming and J lost 4 bases, with 11 bases between them. The CDR3 DNA is TGTGCCAGCTCACCAATTACGCGGAGCACTGAAGCTTTCTTT. Its translation: CASSPITRSTEAFF.

The rearrangement links TRBV6-5 to TRBJ2-1; tentatively, D is TRBD2 (6 bases). The CDR3 has 15 residues. Germline CDR1 reads MNHEY; CDR2 reads SVGAGI. Between the trimmed V and J ends, which lost 2 bases and 8 bases, there was a span of 16 bases. CDR3 DNA: TGTGCCAGCAGTTACGTCCCCGGGGGTTGGGATGAGCAGTTCTTC. As protein: CASSYVPGGWDEQFF.

The chain has TRBV5-4 and TRBJ2-7; TRBD2 matches 11 bases. The ends lost 3 bases at V and 5 bases at J; junction bases unmatched: 4. Germline V lookup: CDR1 SGHNT, CDR2 YYREEE (reference sequence). This CDR3 contains 14 residues. The CDR3 protein is CASSSKTSGDEQYF. CDR3 in DNA: TGTGCCAGCAGCTCTAAGACTAGCGGGGACGAGCAGTACTTC.

The chain employs TRBV7-6 and TRBJ1-4; 7 bases line up with TRBD1. This CDR3 comprises 16 residues. Germline V gives CDR1 SGHVS, CDR2 FNYEAQ. Trimming removed 4 bases from V and 4 bases from J; junction bases left unmatched: 9. The CDR3, as DNA: TGTGCCAGCAGCTCGAGCCCCGGGACAGTTAATGAAAAACTGTTTTTT. Translated: CASSSSPGTVNEKLFF.

This chain joins TRBV20-1 and TRBJ1-5; D is unclear. This CDR3 is built from 11 residues. With 6 bases removed from V and 0 bases from J, the gap between germline ends came to 3 bases. Germline V gene lookup returns CDR1 DFQATT and CDR2 SNEGSKA (reference sequence). Here the CDR3 DNA reads TGCAGTGCCAATAGCAATCAGCCCCAGCATTTT. Its protein is CSANSNQPQHF.

The J gene is TRBJ1-1, the V gene TRBV2, with TRBD1 matching 7 bases. J was trimmed by 6 bases and V by 5 bases; bases with no gene match: 6. The CDR3 sequence is 13 residues long. CDR1 and CDR2 (germline): SNHLY, FYNNEI. The CDR3, as DNA: TGTGCCAGCAGTCGACAGGGAGGCCCTGAAGCTTTCTTT. Translating it yields CASSRQGGPEAFF.

This chain links TRBV19 with TRBJ2-1; D remains unclear. This CDR3 spans 15 amino acids. The germline V and J ends were trimmed by 5 bases and 0 bases, with 11 bases remaining between them. The V gene's germline CDR1 is LNHDA and CDR2 SQIVND (reference sequence). For the CDR3, the DNA is TGTGCCAGTAGTGCCCTCCTGAGCTCCTACAATGAGCAGTTCTTC. Protein sequence: CASSALLSSYNEQFF. Filled out from reference TRBV19 and TRBJ2-1, the complete variable domain reads DGGITQSPKYLFRKEGQNVTLSCEQNLNHDAMYWYRQDPGQGLRLIYYSQIVNDFQKGDIAEGYSVSREKKESFPLTVTSAQKNPTAFYLCASSALLSSYNEQFFGPGTRLTVL.

This sequence joins TRBV27 and TRBJ1-2; D uncertain. The CDR3 spans 13 residues. The V and J ends lost 7 bases and 5 bases respectively, with 14 bases between them. CDR1 and CDR2 from the germline V gene are MNHEY and SMNVEV (reference sequence). The CDR3 DNA is TGTGCCAGCATGTCGGGAAATTTATATGGCTACACCTTC. This codes for CASMSGNLYGYTF.

The rearrangement joins TRBV19 to TRBJ2-3; D ambiguous. CDR3 length equals 13 residues. In germline, CDR1 is LNHDA, CDR2 SQIVND (reference sequence). The germline V and J ends were trimmed by 2 bases and 11 bases, with 14 bases remaining between them. In DNA, the CDR3 is TGTGCCAGTAGTATAAGATCTAGGTCCGGGCAGTATTTT. Its translation: CASSIRSRSGQYF.

This clone was found once. The chain joins TRBV30 to TRBJ1-3; 8 bases line up with TRBD1. The CDR3 sequence is 15 residues long. V lost 3 bases, J lost 2 bases, and 6 bases stayed unmatched. Per germline, CDR1 GTSNPN and CDR2 SVGIG (reference sequence). CDR3 sequence reads: CAWRLQGAAGNTIYF. CDR3 coding DNA: TGTGCCTGGAGACTCCAGGGGGCGGCTGGAAACACCATATATTTT.

This clone is a singleton in its sample. V and J are TRBV5-4 and TRBJ1-3; D is undetermined. This CDR3 comprises 14 residues. Germline V CDR1 and CDR2: SGHNT, YYREEE (reference sequence). V lost 10 bases and J 1 base, leaving 15 bases between the germline ends. The CDR3 reads CAYRRIASGNTIYF. Written as DNA, the CDR3 is TGTGCCTATCGCAGGATCGCATCTGGAAACACCATATATTTT.

This rearrangement joins TRBV3-1 (or the pseudogene TRBV3-2) to TRBJ2-3; 12 bases match TRBD2. CDR1 and CDR2 from the germline V gene are LGHDT and YNNKEL (reference sequence). Losses at the gene ends were 4 bases for V and 2 bases for J; bases not matched to a gene: 4. The CDR3 is 16 amino acids. CDR3 in DNA: TGTGCCAGCAGCCGACTAGCGGGGGCCGTCACAGATACGCAGTATTTT. Translating gives CASSRLAGAVTDTQYF.

V and J are TRBV28 and TRBJ1-3; D remains ambiguous. The V end lost 3 bases, the J end lost 2 bases, and 5 bases lay between the germline ends. This CDR3 region has 13 residues. The germline V gene encodes CDR1 MDHEN and CDR2 SYDVKM. CDR3 sequence: CASSLRAGNTIYF. CDR3 DNA sequence: TGTGCCAGCAGTTTGAGGGCTGGAAACACCATATATTTT.

This clone was seen only once. V gene TRBV3-1 (or the pseudogene TRBV3-2) combines with J gene TRBJ2-7; 9 bases fit TRBD2. The CDR3 length is 15 residues. From germline, CDR1 is LGHDT and CDR2 YNNKEL (reference sequence). V lost 1 base, J lost 2 bases, and 3 bases stayed unmatched. CDR3 protein: CASSQGLAATYEQYF. The CDR3 bases are TGTGCCAGCAGCCAAGGACTAGCGGCCACCTACGAGCAGTACTTC.

The CDR3 reads CASSRQTQGNEKLFF. The CDR3 coding sequence is TGTGCCAGCAGCAGACAGACCCAGGGTAATGAAAAACTGTTTTTT. This rearrangement joins TRBV6-5 to TRBJ1-4; D possibly corresponds to TRBD1 (5 bases). The germline CDR1 and CDR2 sequences are MNHEY and SVGAGI. Trimming took 6 bases from V and 4 from J, leaving 15 bases between them. The CDR3 runs 15 residues.

The chain carries TRBV18 and TRBJ2-7; weak D call: TRBD1 (6 bases). Trimming stripped 3 bases from V and 7 bases from J, with 13 bases between. The length of the CDR3 is 13 residues. Germline V gene lookup returns CDR1 KGHSH and CDR2 LQKENI. CDR3 residues: CASSPGAGEEQYF. As DNA, the CDR3 is TGTGCCAGCTCACCGGGGGCAGGCGAAGAGCAGTACTTC. The entire variable domain, with the rest obtained from reference TRBV18 and TRBJ2-7, is as follows: NAGVMQNPRHLVRRRGQEARLRCSPMKGHSHVYWYRQLPEEGLKFMVYLQKENIIDESGMPKERFSAEFPKEGPSILRIQQVVRGDSAAYFCASSPGAGEEQYFGPGTRLTVT.

This chain connects TRBV7-9 to TRBJ2-5, with TRBD2 identical over 13 bases. Trimming cost V 1 base and J 1 base; bases outside gene matches: 6. Germline V gene data show CDR1 as SEHNR and CDR2 as FQNEAQ (reference sequence). This CDR3 is 18 amino acids long. The CDR3 protein is CASSLEGGTSGIQETQYF. The CDR3 DNA is TGTGCCAGCAGCTTAGAAGGCGGGACTAGCGGGATCCAAGAGACCCAGTACTTC.

The genes are TRBV24-1 and TRBJ2-5, with 14 positions matching TRBD2. With V trimmed by 4 bases and J by 2 bases, 11 bases remained unmatched. The germline gives CDR1 KGHDR, CDR2 SFDVKD. The CDR3 is 19 residues long. The CDR3, as DNA: TGTGCCACCAGTGACCCCTCCGGGACTAGCGGGAGTGGGCAAGAGACCCAGTACTTC. It encodes CATSDPSGTSGSGQETQYF.

The V gene is TRBV5-1, the J gene TRBJ2-7; no definite D call. CDR1 is SGHRS, CDR2 YFSETQ, per germline. V was shortened by 1 base and J by 2 bases, with 10 bases between the two germline ends. The CDR3 extends over 14 amino acids. CDR3 sequence: CASSLSQVPYEQYF. The CDR3 nucleotides read TGCGCCAGCAGCTTGAGTCAGGTCCCCTACGAGCAGTACTTC.

The chain joins TRBV7-3 to TRBJ2-3; the D gene is possibly TRBD2 (5 bases). Germline CDR1 and CDR2: SGHTA and FQGTGA. V was cut by 4 bases and J by 5 bases, with 13 bases left in between. The CDR3 covers 14 residues. The CDR3: CASSYGPAGDTQYF. As DNA, the CDR3 is TGTGCCAGCAGCTACGGTCCTGCGGGAGATACGCAGTATTTT. The entire variable domain, with the rest obtained from reference TRBV7-3 and TRBJ2-3, is as follows: GAGVSQTPSNKVTEKGKYVELRCDPISGHTALYWYRQSLGQGPEFLIYFQGTGAADDSGLPNDRFFAVRPEGSVSTLKIQRTERGDSAVYLCASSYGPAGDTQYFGPGTRLTVL.

This sequence joins TRBV7-9 and TRBJ1-1, with 7 bases aligning to TRBD1. The CDR3 has 13 amino acids. Germline CDR1 and CDR2: SEHNR and FQNEAQ (reference sequence). V shed 3 bases and J 4 bases; nucleotides not matched to a gene: 2. CDR3 nucleotides: TGTGCCAGCAGCTTGCCAGGGGGCACTGAAGCTTTCTTT. As protein: CASSLPGGTEAFF.